This T cell receptor (beta chain) was identified during a study of cytomegalovirus exposure and HLA in healthy donors. Points from the study as a whole: The only immune exposure information that was available was CMV serostatus.

Primers for the PCR totalled 60 Vbeta and 13 Jbeta. The table came from immunoSEQ multiplex PCR; TCRdb's copy has only in-frame clones and leaves some out. The data hold under 250,000 clones, with approximately 78% observed a single time. As for this clone: Its target is unknown.

This CDR3 is 17 amino acids long. The J segment lost 2 bases and the V segment lost 6 bases, leaving 7 bases of the junction unmatched. CDR1 SNHLY and CDR2 FYNNEI come from the germline V gene. The chain recombines TRBV2 with TRBJ2-7, with TRBD2 matching 16 bases. The sequencing sample was made of PBMCs. This sequence was found in a woman aged 40 to 55 in good health and CMV-seronegative. CDR3: CASRTPGLAGGPYEQYF. The CDR3 region has the DNA TGTGCCAGCAGGACCCCGGGACTAGCGGGAGGGCCCTACGAGCAGTACTTC. Using reference TRBV2 and TRBJ2-7 for the parts outside the CDR3, the full variable domain is EPEVTQTPSHQVTQMGQEVILRCVPISNHLYFYWYRQILGQKVEFLVSFYNNEISEKSEIFDDQFSVERPDGSNFTLKIRSTKLEDSAMYFCASRTPGLAGGPYEQYFGPGTRLTVT.